The 32 T cell receptor beta chains below come from one sample, sequenced in a study of Graves' ophthalmopathy and Graves' hyperthyroidism. RNA transcripts were the source from which TCR beta CDR3 regions were amplified. First-round RT-PCR relied on HTBI primers, and a second-round multiplex PCR came next. Via MiXCR, TCRdb re-called the multiplex PCR reads, giving one row per CDR3 protein. The sample lists some 390,000 distinct CDR3 sequences, approximately 16% occurring once. Sequencing was done on a sample of peripheral blood. The receptors shown here come from a woman younger than 35 with Graves' ophthalmopathy.

This clonotype was seen many times. The V gene is TRBV30, the J gene TRBJ2-7; D may correspond to TRBD1 or TRBD2 (5 bases each). Per the germline V gene, CDR1 is GTSNPN and CDR2 is SVGIG (reference sequence). V was cut by 2 bases and J by 2 bases, with 10 bases left in between. The CDR3 has 13 amino acids. This chain's CDR3 is CAWSSEGPYEQYF. The CDR3 coding sequence is TGTGCCTGGAGTTCCGAGGGGCCCTACGAGCAGTACTTC.

This clonotype occurred many times. The rearrangement joins TRBV7-3 to TRBJ2-5; D not resolved. Germline assignment: CDR1 SGHTA and CDR2 FQGTGA. V lost 1 base to trimming and J lost 2 bases, with 5 bases between them. The CDR3 covers 13 residues. CDR3 residues: CASSLIKQETQYF. CDR3 in DNA: TGTGCCAGCAGCTTAATTAAGCAAGAGACCCAGTACTTC.

This clonotype has a count of ten or more. The V call is TRBV13, the J call TRBJ1-3; weak D call: TRBD1 (5 bases). Trimming stripped 5 bases from V and 4 bases from J, with 9 bases between. In germline, CDR1 is PRHDT, CDR2 FYEKMQ (reference sequence). The CDR3 sequence is 13 residues long. CDR3 loop: CASSPAGGNTIYF. The DNA of the CDR3 is TGTGCCAGCAGCCCAGCAGGGGGAAACACCATATATTTT.

The sample holds many counts of this clonotype. The J gene is TRBJ2-5, the V gene TRBV7-2; the D is unclear. This CDR3 region has 13 residues. Germline loops: CDR1 SGHTA, CDR2 FQGNSA. V lost 3 bases and J lost 1, with 6 bases in between. CDR3 in DNA: TGTGCCAGCAGCTTCCAGGTCCAAGAGACCCAGTACTTC. Translating it yields CASSFQVQETQYF.

This clonotype has a count of ten or more. The rearrangement joins TRBV9 to TRBJ2-6; perhaps TRBD2 as D (5 bases). The CDR3 totals 17 residues. V was shortened by 4 bases and J by 0 bases, with 14 bases between the two germline ends. Germline CDR1 reads SGDLS; CDR2 reads YYNGEE. DNA for the CDR3: TGTGCCAGCAGCCAATCGGGAACTACCTCTGGGGCCAACGTCCTGACTTTC. This gives the protein CASSQSGTTSGANVLTF.

This clonotype was seen ten or more times. V gene TRBV19 combines with J gene TRBJ2-2; weak D call: TRBD2 (6 bases). Germline V gene lookup returns CDR1 LNHDA and CDR2 SQIVND (reference sequence). This CDR3 is built from 17 residues. The ends were cut back, 3 bases at V and 0 bases at J, with 14 bases in the middle. The CDR3 DNA reads as TGTGCCAGTAGTATCCCGCGGGACTCACCGAACACCGGGGAGCTGTTTTTT. As protein: CASSIPRDSPNTGELFF.

This clonotype was recorded many times. CDR3 DNA sequence: TGTGCCAGCAGCTCTACCCCAGGGGAAGAGACCCAGTACTTC. The encoded protein is CASSSTPGEETQYF. The chain uses TRBV7-2 and TRBJ2-5, with D perhaps matching TRBD1 (6 bases). This CDR3 has 14 amino acids. Germline V gene lookup returns CDR1 SGHTA and CDR2 FQGNSA. V lost 4 bases and J 3 bases, leaving 12 bases between the germline ends.

This clonotype has at least ten counts. The J gene is TRBJ2-7, the V gene TRBV11-2; 12 bases line up with TRBD2. Germline CDR1 is SGHAT and CDR2 is FQNNGV. The ends lost 5 bases at V and 2 bases at J; junction bases unmatched: 16. This CDR3 has 19 amino acids. CDR3 sequence: CASSPRGAGLAGVPYEQYF. DNA of the CDR3: TGTGCCAGCAGCCCACGGGGGGCGGGACTAGCGGGTGTCCCCTACGAGCAGTACTTC. The complete variable domain, with remaining parts taken from reference TRBV11-2 and TRBJ2-7, reads EAGVAQSPRYKIIEKRQSVAFWCNPISGHATLYWYQQILGQGPKLLIQFQNNGVVDDSQLPKDRFSAERLKGVDSTLKIQPAKLEDSAVYLCASSPRGAGLAGVPYEQYFGPGTRLTVT.

In its sample, this clonotype was seen many times. The gene calls are TRBV7-9 and TRBJ1-2, with TRBD1 as a possible D gene (6 bases). Trimming pared 8 bases from V and 1 base from J, leaving 11 bases between. This CDR3 spans 13 amino acids. CDR1 and CDR2 (germline): SEHNR, FQNEAQ (reference sequence). CDR3 coding DNA: TGTGCCAGCGCCCCGGACAGTAACTATGGCTACACCTTC. Amino acids: CASAPDSNYGYTF.

CDR3 sequence: CASRSTLGHWEQYF. CDR3 nucleotide sequence: TGTGCCAGCAGGTCAACCTTGGGACACTGGGAGCAGTACTTC. This sequence joins TRBV6-1 and TRBJ2-7; perhaps TRBD1 as D (6 bases). The germline V gene has CDR1 MNHNS and CDR2 SASEGT. The CDR3 contains 14 residues. Trimming shortened V by 6 bases and J by 7 bases, and 19 bases separated the two germline ends.

This clonotype was seen many times. The V call is TRBV28, the J call TRBJ2-5; 7 nucleotides line up with TRBD1. V trimming: 8 bases; J trimming: 0 bases; junction bases outside the gene matches: 3. CDR1 and CDR2 from the germline V gene are MDHEN and SYDVKM. The CDR3 spans 13 residues. CDR3 in amino acids: CASQQGYQETQYF. CDR3 coding DNA: TGTGCCAGCCAACAGGGGTACCAAGAGACCCAGTACTTC.

At least ten counts were recorded for this clonotype. With a much larger clone just one base away, this may be a read error. The chain employs TRBV11-2 and TRBJ1-2; D is perhaps TRBD1 (5 bases). V was trimmed by 7 bases and J by 2 bases, leaving 14 bases between them. The CDR3 spans 14 residues. Germline-derived CDR1 and CDR2 are SGHAT and FQNNGV. CDR3 sequence reads: CASTTGTGNYGYTF. As DNA, the CDR3 is TGTGCCAGCACCACGGGGACGGGAAACTATGGCTACACCTTC.

In this sample, this clonotype turned up a few times. This chain links TRBV20-1 with TRBJ2-5, with a possible D match to TRBD1 (6 bases). V lost 5 bases to trimming and J lost 5 bases, with 15 bases between them. The germline V gene has CDR1 DFQATT and CDR2 SNEGSKA (reference sequence). This CDR3 has 13 amino acids. The CDR3 nucleotides are TGCAGTGCTGCAACAGGGTTCAGGGAGACCCAGTACTTC. It encodes CSAATGFRETQYF.

This clonotype was recorded at least ten times. The chain couples TRBV6-5 to TRBJ2-7; possible D gene TRBD2, 7 bases. V gave up 6 bases and J gave up 5 bases, with 17 bases separating them. Per the germline V gene, CDR1 is MNHEY and CDR2 is SVGAGI. The CDR3 has 14 amino acids. CDR3 residues: CASSHSDSGDEQYF. CDR3 nucleotides: TGTGCCAGCAGCCACTCGGACAGCGGGGACGAGCAGTACTTC.

This clonotype has at least ten counts. In DNA, the CDR3 is TGCGCCAGCAACACGCCGGGGGAAAATAACTATGGCTACACCTTC. Amino acid sequence: CASNTPGENNYGYTF. V gene TRBV10-1 combines with J gene TRBJ1-2, with D possibly TRBD1 on 5 matching bases. V was clipped by 7 bases and J by 1 base, with 16 bases between them. The CDR3 runs 15 residues. Germline lookup yields CDR1 WNHNN and CDR2 SYGVQD (reference sequence).

There are many counts of this clonotype. V is TRBV29-1 and J is TRBJ1-1, with D perhaps TRBD1 (5 bases). Trimming stripped 6 bases from V and 12 bases from J, with 17 bases between. The CDR3 contains 11 residues. The germline V gene has CDR1 SQVTM and CDR2 ANQGSEA. In DNA, the CDR3 is TGCAGCGTAGGGGACGGTCGGGGACCTTTCTTT. It is translated as CSVGDGRGPFF.

This clonotype was found many times. CDR3 sequence (DNA): TGTGCCAGCAGCTTAGCGCGGGGTCGGCTGGAGACCCAGTACTTC. Translating it yields CASSLARGRLETQYF. The rearrangement links TRBV7-8 to TRBJ2-5; a weak D match, TRBD2 (6 bases). Between the trimmed V and J ends, which lost 0 bases and 5 bases, there was a span of 13 bases. This CDR3 contains 15 residues. CDR1 and CDR2 from the germline V gene are SGHVS and FQNEAQ.

V and J are TRBV6-2 or TRBV6-3 and TRBJ1-1; 8 bases line up with TRBD1. This CDR3 has 14 amino acids. J lost 2 bases, V lost 7 bases, and 6 bases had no gene match. Germline CDR1 and CDR2: MNHEY and SVGEGT. The CDR3 loop is CASNPGGRNTEAFF. CDR3 coding DNA: TGTGCCAGCAACCCAGGGGGCCGTAACACTGAAGCTTTCTTT.

This clonotype was counted at least ten times. The chain has TRBV28 and TRBJ1-5, with a tentative D call TRBD1 (6 bases). The CDR3 runs 17 residues. Germline V gene data show CDR1 as MDHEN and CDR2 as SYDVKM. V was cut by 4 bases and J by 6 bases, with 22 bases left in between. For the CDR3, the DNA is TGTGCCAGCAGTTCCCTGTCGCGCAGGGGTCTGGGTCAGCCCCAGCATTTT. It codes for CASSSLSRRGLGQPQHF.

This clonotype came up many times. The chain couples TRBV28 to TRBJ1-2, with D unclear. Between the trimmed V and J ends, which lost 1 base and 5 bases, there was a span of 11 bases. In germline, CDR1 is MDHEN, CDR2 SYDVKM. The CDR3 consists of 14 residues. The CDR3 DNA is TGTGCCAGCAGTTTATTAGGACTCGGGTATGGCTACACCTTC. Its protein product is CASSLLGLGYGYTF.

V is TRBV18 and J is TRBJ2-2, with TRBD2 matching 14 bases. V trimming: 3 bases; J trimming: 6 bases; junction bases outside the gene matches: 3. The CDR3 totals 16 residues. The germline gives CDR1 KGHSH, CDR2 LQKENI. The CDR3 region is CASSPGLAGVSGELFF. The CDR3 DNA sequence: TGTGCCAGCTCACCGGGACTAGCGGGAGTTTCCGGGGAGCTGTTTTTT. The variable domain in full, completed from reference TRBV18 and TRBJ2-2, reads NAGVMQNPRHLVRRRGQEARLRCSPMKGHSHVYWYRQLPEEGLKFMVYLQKENIIDESGMPKERFSAEFPKEGPSILRIQQVVRGDSAAYFCASSPGLAGVSGELFFGEGSRLTVL.

Ten or more counts support this clonotype. The chain couples TRBV12-3 or TRBV12-4 to TRBJ1-6; D gene unclear. This CDR3 has 14 residues. The V end was cut by 2 bases, the J end by 4 bases, with 6 bases between. CDR3 nucleotide sequence: TGTGCCAGCAGTTTAACAGATTATAATTCACCCCTCCACTTT. Translated, it gives CASSLTDYNSPLHF.

Many counts were recorded for this clonotype. This chain connects TRBV12-3 or TRBV12-4 to TRBJ1-5; possible D gene TRBD1, 6 bases. CDR3 length: 15 residues. Trimming pared 7 bases from V and 2 bases from J, leaving 15 bases between. CDR3 bases: TGTGCCAGCACCGAGGAGGGGGACCGCAATCAGCCCCAGCATTTT. Amino acid sequence: CASTEEGDRNQPQHF.

This clonotype was detected many times. The chain uses TRBV6-2 or TRBV6-3 and TRBJ1-1; 7 bases agree with TRBD1. J lost 3 bases, V lost 5 bases, and 9 bases had no gene match. CDR3 length: 15 amino acids. Germline assignment: CDR1 MNHEY and CDR2 SVGEGT. The CDR3 protein is CASSRSLTGDTEAFF. The DNA of the CDR3 is TGTGCCAGCAGTCGCAGCCTTACAGGGGACACTGAAGCTTTCTTT.

This clonotype was observed a few times. This chain links TRBV4-1 with TRBJ1-1; D call uncertain. The CDR3 extends over 15 amino acids. The V end lost 8 bases, the J end lost 1 base, and 17 bases lay between the germline ends. Germline values: CDR1 MGHRA, CDR2 YSYEKL. CDR3 DNA: TGCGCCAGCCGCGACTGGCTGTCAGGGAACACTGAAGCTTTCTTT. This codes for CASRDWLSGNTEAFF.

This clonotype appeared many times. The CDR3 sequence is CASSLGFRQGNTEAFF. In DNA form, the CDR3 reads TGCGCCAGCAGCTTGGGGTTCCGACAGGGTAACACTGAAGCTTTCTTT. The chain recombines TRBV5-1 with TRBJ1-1; 7 bases match TRBD1. The V and J ends lost 0 bases and 2 bases, in that order; junction bases with no gene match: 7. Per the germline V gene, CDR1 is SGHRS and CDR2 is YFSETQ. The CDR3 sequence is 16 residues long.

This clonotype was seen many times. The CDR3 bases are TGTGCCTGGAGTCTGGCTGCTGGTCAGCCCCAGCATTTT. Translated: CAWSLAAGQPQHF. The gene calls are TRBV30 and TRBJ1-5, with unresolved D. The CDR3 loop spans 13 amino acids. V was clipped by 2 bases and J by 6 bases, with 11 bases between them. CDR1 and CDR2 (germline): GTSNPN, SVGIG (reference sequence).

This clonotype was found once. At one of its ends the junction is not consistent with the germline gene, which may arise from a read error. The CDR3 protein is CASSYSGDRAF. As DNA, the CDR3 is TGTGCCAGCAGTTACTCGGGGGACAGGGCCTTT. V is TRBV6-4 and J is TRBJ1-3, with 9 bases aligning to TRBD1. This CDR3 comprises 11 residues. Germline V gene sequence: CDR1 MRHNA, CDR2 SNTAGT.

V is TRBV7-9 and J is TRBJ2-7, with a weak D call TRBD1 (6 bases). CDR1 and CDR2 (germline): SEHNR, FQNEAQ (reference sequence). The CDR3 runs to 14 residues. Trimming took 5 bases from V and 3 from J, leaving 14 bases between them. The CDR3 sequence is CASSHRDNLYEQYF. For the CDR3, the DNA is TGTGCCAGCAGCCACCGGGACAACCTCTACGAGCAGTACTTC.

This clonotype was seen a few times. The genes are TRBV4-1 and TRBJ2-2; D is unclear. The V end was cut by 0 bases, the J end by 10 bases, with 6 bases between. Germline assignment: CDR1 MGHRA and CDR2 YSYEKL. The CDR3 spans 12 residues. CDR3 in amino acids: CASSQDYAELFF. The CDR3 DNA sequence: TGCGCCAGCAGCCAAGATTACGCGGAGCTGTTTTTT.

In this sample, this clonotype turned up many times. This chain joins TRBV6-1 and TRBJ2-7; D tentatively fits TRBD1 or TRBD2 (5 bases each). Trimming took off 3 bases at V and 4 bases at J, with 10 bases between the two ends. The CDR3 sequence is 13 residues long. Germline values: CDR1 MNHNS, CDR2 SASEGT. CDR3 amino acids: CASSDRGAYEQYF. CDR3 nucleotide sequence: TGTGCCAGCAGTGATAGAGGGGCGTACGAGCAGTACTTC.

This clonotype was observed at least ten times. This may arise from a read error, as a much more abundant clone is one base away. The gene calls are TRBV7-3 and TRBJ2-2, with D uncertain. Germline values: CDR1 SGHTA, CDR2 FQGTGA. The CDR3 loop spans 12 amino acids. Trimming removed 6 bases from V and 1 base from J, with 3 bases in between. As DNA, the CDR3 is TGTGCCAGCAGTGTGAACACCGGGGAGCTGTTTTTT. It codes for CASSVNTGELFF.